Listed here are 24 T cell receptor beta chains from one sample, sequenced in a study of blood T cell repertoires in COVID-19. Generated by immunoSEQ multiplex PCR, the TCRdb table keeps only in-frame clones and is missing some. Of about 83,000 clones listed, approximately 88% are singletons. The specimen sequenced was peripheral blood. Source of these receptors: a human donor in a cohort sampled during active COVID-19.

A single count supports this clone. This chain connects TRBV11-1 to TRBJ2-6, with TRBD1 as a possible D gene (6 bases). The V end was cut by 2 bases, the J end by 0 bases, with 8 bases between. Germline V lookup: CDR1 SGHAT, CDR2 FQDESV (reference sequence). CDR3 size: 16 residues. The CDR3 region is CASSLTGSSGANVLTF. The CDR3 coding sequence is TGTGCCAGCAGCTTAACAGGGAGCTCTGGGGCCAACGTCCTGACTTTC.

V and J are TRBV5-4 and TRBJ2-2, with 7 nucleotides matching TRBD2. Germline loops: CDR1 SGHNT, CDR2 YYREEE (reference sequence). The CDR3 is 16 residues long. Germline trimming cut 3 bases from V and 0 bases from J; bases unmatched to any gene: 5. The CDR3 protein is CASSSRLAANTGELFF. DNA for the CDR3: TGTGCCAGCAGCTCCAGACTAGCCGCGAACACCGGGGAGCTGTTTTTT.

The chain uses TRBV18 and TRBJ2-7, with a tentative D call TRBD1 (5 bases). CDR1 KGHSH and CDR2 LQKENI come from the germline V gene. Trimming removed 3 bases from V and 1 base from J, with 10 bases in between. The CDR3 length is 14 residues. The CDR3, as DNA: TGTGCCAGCTCACCTGAGAGACAGTCCTACGAGCAGTACTTC. Encoded protein: CASSPERQSYEQYF.

This clone was counted between two and nine times. The chain links TRBV4-3 to TRBJ1-6; 9 bases are a match to TRBD1. The CDR3 has 18 residues. Germline lookup yields CDR1 LGHNA and CDR2 YSLEER. V was clipped by 1 base and J by 10 bases; unmatched bases: 14. CDR3 in amino acids: CASSQVGTGIGIGSPLHF. The CDR3 coding sequence is TGCGCCAGCAGCCAAGTGGGGACAGGGATAGGGATTGGGTCACCCCTCCACTTT.

This clone was counted a few times. The chain links TRBV7-9 to TRBJ1-3; D is unclear. Germline V gene data show CDR1 as SEHNR and CDR2 as FQNEAQ (reference sequence). V lost 5 bases and J lost 0, with 14 bases in between. This CDR3 contains 16 residues. The CDR3 here is CASSPTDGVSGNTIYF. CDR3 sequence (DNA): TGTGCCAGCAGCCCTACCGACGGAGTCTCTGGAAACACCATATATTTT.

V is TRBV11-2 and J is TRBJ2-5; D remains ambiguous. The V end was cut by 1 base, the J end by 1 base, with 7 bases between. The germline V gene encodes CDR1 SGHAT and CDR2 FQNNGV. The CDR3 loop spans 14 amino acids. CDR3 region: CASSLGNGQETQYF. The CDR3 DNA reads as TGTGCCAGCAGCTTAGGTAACGGCCAAGAGACCCAGTACTTC.

The gene calls are TRBV7-9 and TRBJ1-1, with D tentatively TRBD1 (5 bases). With 3 bases removed from V and 7 bases from J, the gap between germline ends came to 9 bases. Per germline, CDR1 SEHNR and CDR2 FQNEAQ (reference sequence). The CDR3 consists of 12 residues. The CDR3 region is CASSFFQGEAFF. The CDR3 coding sequence is TGTGCCAGCAGCTTTTTTCAGGGTGAAGCTTTCTTT.

V gene TRBV4-3 combines with J gene TRBJ2-7, with 12 bases lining up with TRBD2. V lost 6 bases, J lost 4 bases, and 4 bases stayed unmatched. In germline, CDR1 is LGHNA, CDR2 YSLEER. CDR3 size: 14 residues. The CDR3 sequence: CASSSGTSGYEQYF. The CDR3 coding sequence is TGCGCCAGCAGTTCCGGGACTAGCGGGTACGAGCAGTACTTC.

V usage is TRBV3-1 (or the pseudogene TRBV3-2) and J usage is TRBJ1-2; TRBD1 matches 8 bases. Germline V gene sequence: CDR1 LGHDT, CDR2 YNNKEL (reference sequence). J gave up 7 bases and V 4 bases, and 5 bases lay outside the gene matches. The CDR3 length is 13 residues. CDR3 sequence: CASSRGQAGGYTF. The CDR3 coding sequence is TGTGCCAGCAGCCGGGGACAGGCAGGTGGCTACACCTTC.

V gene TRBV15 combines with J gene TRBJ2-2, with TRBD1 matching over 8 bases. V trimming: 2 bases; J trimming: 0 bases; junction bases outside the gene matches: 2. This CDR3 has 16 amino acids. Per germline, CDR1 LNHNV and CDR2 YYDKDF (reference sequence). CDR3: CATSRWTGTNTGELFF. The CDR3 DNA is TGTGCCACCAGCAGATGGACAGGGACGAACACCGGGGAGCTGTTTTTT.

V usage is TRBV3-1 (or the pseudogene TRBV3-2) and J usage is TRBJ2-7; the D gene is possibly TRBD2 (6 bases). CDR1 is LGHDT, CDR2 YNNKEL, per germline (reference sequence). Trimming shortened V by 0 bases and J by 2 bases, and 20 bases separated the two germline ends. CDR3 size: 18 residues. CDR3 in amino acids: CASSQDHSRLGLTYEQYF. The CDR3 region has the DNA TGTGCCAGCAGCCAAGATCATTCGAGGTTGGGACTTACCTACGAGCAGTACTTC.

The chain recombines TRBV3-1 (or the pseudogene TRBV3-2) with TRBJ2-2; D is undetermined. Germline loops: CDR1 LGHDT, CDR2 YNNKEL (reference sequence). The CDR3 runs to 14 residues. The V gene lost 3 bases and the J gene lost 7 bases, with 12 bases spanning the gap. The CDR3 bases are TGTGCCAGCAGCCAGACTGGAGTGGGCGGGGAGCTGTTTTTT. Its protein is CASSQTGVGGELFF.

V usage is TRBV5-1 and J usage is TRBJ1-5; tentative D call: TRBD1 (5 bases). CDR1 is SGHRS and CDR2 is YFSETQ in the germline V gene. With 2 bases removed from V and 3 bases from J, the gap between germline ends came to 9 bases. The CDR3 sequence is 14 residues long. CDR3 amino acids: CASSLTGSNQPQHF. Written as DNA, the CDR3 is TGCGCCAGCAGCTTAACAGGTTCCAATCAGCCCCAGCATTTT.

The V gene is TRBV9, the J gene TRBJ2-1; D is possibly TRBD1 (5 bases). V was cut by 1 base and J by 1 base, with 9 bases left in between. The CDR3 extends over 15 amino acids. Germline V CDR1 and CDR2: SGDLS, YYNGEE. The CDR3 region is CASSVQGRSYNEQFF. CDR3 DNA: TGTGCCAGCAGCGTACAGGGCCGGTCCTACAATGAGCAGTTCTTC.

V usage is TRBV7-2 and J usage is TRBJ2-1, with D possibly TRBD1 on 6 matching bases. Germline V gene sequence: CDR1 SGHTA, CDR2 FQGNSA. The V gene lost 5 bases and the J gene lost 2 bases, with 13 bases spanning the gap. The CDR3 covers 15 residues. CDR3 amino acids: CASSPEAGAYNEQFF. CDR3 bases: TGTGCCAGCAGCCCAGAGGCAGGGGCCTACAATGAGCAGTTCTTC.

This rearrangement joins TRBV12-3 or TRBV12-4 to TRBJ1-1, with a weak D call TRBD1 (6 bases). CDR3 length equals 11 residues. Deletions cut 9 bases from V and 6 bases from J, with 11 bases between. CDR3 sequence reads: CASSQGAEAFF. For the CDR3, the DNA is TGTGCCAGTTCACAGGGCGCTGAAGCTTTCTTT.

The genes are TRBV19 and TRBJ1-1, with D tentatively TRBD1 (6 bases). The germline CDR1 and CDR2 sequences are LNHDA and SQIVND (reference sequence). V lost 3 bases and J 1 base, leaving 12 bases between the germline ends. This CDR3 is 15 amino acids long. The CDR3 is CASSMWGRANTEAFF. CDR3 bases: TGTGCCAGTAGTATGTGGGGGCGCGCGAACACTGAAGCTTTCTTT.

V usage is TRBV24-1 and J usage is TRBJ2-2; the D is unclear. CDR3 length: 14 residues. Germline V gene lookup returns CDR1 KGHDR and CDR2 SFDVKD. V lost 6 bases to trimming and J lost 2 bases, with 9 bases between them. The CDR3 region is CATSRPGNTGELFF. CDR3 in DNA: TGTGCCACCAGTCGTCCGGGTAACACCGGGGAGCTGTTTTTT.

The V call is TRBV5-1, the J call TRBJ2-2; 7 positions match TRBD2. In germline, CDR1 is SGHRS, CDR2 YFSETQ. The CDR3 covers 15 residues. With 5 bases clipped from V and 2 bases from J, the junction kept 6 bases outside the gene matches. CDR3 sequence reads: CASRGGRINTGELFF. The CDR3 coding sequence is TGCGCCAGCAGGGGCGGGAGAATAAACACCGGGGAGCTGTTTTTT.

This sequence joins TRBV3-1 (or the pseudogene TRBV3-2) and TRBJ1-1; TRBD1 aligns across 12 bases. Looked up from germline, CDR1 is LGHDT and CDR2 is YNNKEL (reference sequence). Trimming removed 4 bases from V and 1 base from J; junction bases left unmatched: 7. CDR3 length: 17 residues. The CDR3 DNA reads as TGTGCCAGCAGCCGCGGGACAGGGGGCGTCCCGAACACTGAAGCTTTCTTT. Its protein product is CASSRGTGGVPNTEAFF.

The chain uses TRBV6-5 and TRBJ1-3; D is unclear. Germline V gene data show CDR1 as MNHEY and CDR2 as SVGAGI. Trimming took off 4 bases at V and 0 bases at J, with 13 bases between the two ends. This CDR3 contains 16 residues. Here the CDR3 reads CASSSHDGDSGNTIYF. The DNA of the CDR3 is TGTGCCAGCAGTTCCCACGACGGGGACTCTGGAAACACCATATATTTT.

The chain links TRBV2 to TRBJ2-5, with TRBD1 matching 7 bases. The CDR3 spans 13 residues. Unmatched junction bases numbered 6, after V lost 11 bases and J lost 0 bases. Germline CDR1 SNHLY, CDR2 FYNNEI. CDR3 amino acids: CAGQTGNQETQYF. The CDR3 bases are TGTGCCGGCCAGACAGGGAACCAAGAGACCCAGTACTTC.

The chain is built from TRBV13 and TRBJ1-3; D remains ambiguous. Between the trimmed V and J ends, which lost 5 bases and 9 bases, there was a span of 11 bases. The CDR3 length is 12 residues. Per germline, CDR1 PRHDT and CDR2 FYEKMQ (reference sequence). CDR3 protein: CASSLLRGTIYF. Written as DNA, the CDR3 is TGTGCCAGCAGCCTACTAAGAGGCACCATATATTTT.

DNA of the CDR3: TGTGCCAGCAGCTTAGTCTCACTAGGGACTTGGAATACGCAGTATTTT. It is translated as CASSLVSLGTWNTQYF. The chain is built from TRBV7-9 and TRBJ2-3, with D perhaps TRBD2 (6 bases). Germline V gene sequence: CDR1 SEHNR, CDR2 FQNEAQ (reference sequence). V lost 1 base to trimming and J lost 7 bases, with 18 bases between them. The CDR3 has 16 amino acids.